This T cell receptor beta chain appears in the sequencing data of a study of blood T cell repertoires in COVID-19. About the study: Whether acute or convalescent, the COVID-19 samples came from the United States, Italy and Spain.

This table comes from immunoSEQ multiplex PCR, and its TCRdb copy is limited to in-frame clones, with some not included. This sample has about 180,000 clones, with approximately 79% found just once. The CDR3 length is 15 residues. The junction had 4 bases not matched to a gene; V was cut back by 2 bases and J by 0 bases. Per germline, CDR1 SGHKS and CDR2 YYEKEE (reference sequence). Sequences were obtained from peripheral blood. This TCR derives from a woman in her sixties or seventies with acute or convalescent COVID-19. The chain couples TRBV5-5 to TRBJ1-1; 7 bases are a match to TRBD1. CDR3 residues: CASSFTTGVNTEAFF. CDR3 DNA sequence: TGTGCCAGCAGCTTTACAACAGGGGTGAACACTGAAGCTTTCTTT. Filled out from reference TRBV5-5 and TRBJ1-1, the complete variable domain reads DAGVTQSPTHLIKTRGQQVTLRCSPISGHKSVSWYQQVLGQGPQFIFQYYEKEERGRGNFPDRFSARQFPNYSSELNVNALLLGDSALYLCASSFTTGVNTEAFFGQGTRLTVV.